These 25 T cell receptor beta chains were all obtained from the same sample, sequenced in a study of Ad26.COV2.S vaccination and SARS-CoV-2 variants. TCRdb keeps only in-frame clones here, not all; method: immunoSEQ multiplex PCR. The data contain about 440,000 clones, roughly 89% of them singletons. Indicated treatment: 15 to 20 received Ad26.COV2.S at low or high dose, single or two shots; several received placebo; per-sample allocation not given. Specimen acquisition occurred on day 63 following the initial vaccine or placebo injection. The sample in question was peripheral blood, obtained in a trial of Ad26.COV2.S vaccine versus placebo. The receptor source for this set is a person between 18 and 65 years old who received the Ad26.COV2.S COVID-19 vaccine or a placebo.

This clone came up once. The genes are TRBV6-6 and TRBJ1-2; D unresolved. This CDR3 is 10 amino acids long. Germline lookup yields CDR1 MNHNY and CDR2 SVGAGI (reference sequence). Trimming removed 2 bases from V and 6 bases from J, with 1 base in between. CDR3 DNA: TGTGCCAGCAGTTACAATGGCTACACCTTC. Protein: CASSYNGYTF.

V usage is TRBV11-1 and J usage is TRBJ1-1; D is unclear. V was trimmed by 4 bases and J by 0 bases, leaving 12 bases between them. This CDR3 is built from 15 residues. Germline V gives CDR1 SGHAT, CDR2 FQDESV (reference sequence). In DNA form, the CDR3 reads TGTGCCAGCAGCTCCGGACGGAATTTGAACACTGAAGCTTTCTTT. Translating gives CASSSGRNLNTEAFF.

The chain uses TRBV4-3 and TRBJ2-1; 7 nucleotides match TRBD2. Trimming took 0 bases from V and 8 from J; bases not matched to a gene: 13. This CDR3 is 17 amino acids long. The germline V gene has CDR1 LGHNA and CDR2 YSLEER. CDR3: CASSQEAGGSIRDEQFF. CDR3 DNA: TGCGCCAGCAGCCAAGAGGCTGGCGGGAGTATCAGGGATGAGCAGTTCTTC.

V usage is TRBV2 and J usage is TRBJ1-1, with D unclear. Germline CDR1 SNHLY, CDR2 FYNNEI. With 7 bases removed from V and 6 bases from J, the gap between germline ends came to 18 bases. The CDR3 covers 14 residues. The CDR3 here is CASTSFVGPSEAFF. Here the CDR3 DNA reads TGTGCCAGCACTTCTTTCGTCGGTCCGTCTGAAGCTTTCTTT.

DNA for the CDR3: TGTGCCAGCAGCCCAGGGGGGCCCGACTTCGAAGCTTTCTTT. Its protein product is CASSPGGPDFEAFF. The genes are TRBV28 and TRBJ1-1, with 7 bases matching TRBD1. V shed 6 bases, J shed 8 bases, and the junction held 12 bases outside the gene matches. The CDR3 is 14 amino acids. The germline V gene has CDR1 MDHEN and CDR2 SYDVKM.

The gene calls are TRBV7-9 and TRBJ2-7, with 7 positions matching TRBD2. Germline V CDR1 and CDR2: SEHNR, FQNEAQ (reference sequence). With V trimmed by 5 bases and J by 7 bases, 8 bases remained unmatched. The CDR3 is 13 residues long. In DNA form, the CDR3 reads TGTGCCAGCAGCCGATCGGGAGGACGGGAGCAGTACTTC. Protein product: CASSRSGGREQYF.

This clone came up a few times. Different DNA sequences within this sample yield the same CDR3. The chain uses TRBV18 and TRBJ1-5; D gene ambiguous. Germline values: CDR1 KGHSH, CDR2 LQKENI. V was clipped by 3 bases and J by 1 base, with 7 bases between them. There are 14 residues in the CDR3. CDR3 sequence (DNA): TGTGCCAGCTCACCTGGAGGAAGCAATCAGCCCCAGCATTTT. Encoded protein: CASSPGGSNQPQHF.

This chain uses TRBV15 with TRBJ2-1; possible D gene TRBD2, 6 bases. CDR3 length equals 16 residues. The germline V and J ends were trimmed by 3 bases and 9 bases, with 21 bases remaining between them. Germline CDR1 and CDR2: LNHNV and YYDKDF (reference sequence). The CDR3 sequence is CATSRAPGESRPEQFF. CDR3 coding DNA: TGTGCCACCAGCAGGGCCCCGGGAGAAAGCAGGCCTGAGCAGTTCTTC.

This clone occurred a few times. The chain is built from TRBV6-2 or TRBV6-3 and TRBJ1-1, with no clear D. The germline V and J ends were trimmed by 6 bases and 8 bases, with 10 bases remaining between them. The germline gives CDR1 MNHEY, CDR2 SVGEGT. The CDR3 runs to 11 residues. The CDR3 here is CASSPGSEAFF. In DNA, the CDR3 is TGTGCCAGCAGCCCGGGGTCGGAAGCTTTCTTT.

CDR3 sequence: CASSLRQGDQPQHF. CDR3 DNA sequence: TGTGCCAGCAGCCTTAGACAGGGGGATCAGCCCCAGCATTTT. The chain joins TRBV6-5 to TRBJ1-5; the match to TRBD1 covers 9 bases. The CDR3 is 14 residues long. J gave up 5 bases and V 6 bases, and 5 bases lay outside the gene matches. Germline V gene sequence: CDR1 MNHEY, CDR2 SVGAGI.

The chain has TRBV18 and TRBJ1-1; no reliable D call. Per germline, CDR1 KGHSH and CDR2 LQKENI. V was cut by 1 base and J by 1 base, with 10 bases left in between. The CDR3 runs to 15 residues. The CDR3, as DNA: TGTGCCAGCTCACCACGTTCGGAGCAGAACACTGAAGCTTTCTTT. Translated, it gives CASSPRSEQNTEAFF.

This clone was counted a single time. The chain couples TRBV14 to TRBJ1-6; a possible D gene is TRBD1 (5 bases). Trimming pared 3 bases from V and 6 bases from J, leaving 9 bases between. Germline V gene sequence: CDR1 SGHDN, CDR2 FVKESK. This CDR3 contains 14 residues. The CDR3 sequence: CASSHRGPNSPLHF. CDR3 nucleotides: TGTGCCAGCAGCCATCGGGGCCCTAATTCACCCCTCCACTTT.

V and J are TRBV6-1 and TRBJ2-2; weak D call: TRBD1 (5 bases). This CDR3 spans 18 amino acids. V was pared by 1 base and J by 3 bases, with 18 bases between. Germline V CDR1 and CDR2: MNHNS, SASEGT. The CDR3, as DNA: TGTGCCAGCAGTGAAGGTTGGCAGGGCGTAGGATACACCGGGGAGCTGTTTTTT. Protein product: CASSEGWQGVGYTGELFF.

This chain links TRBV28 with TRBJ1-2; D remains ambiguous. Germline V CDR1 and CDR2: MDHEN, SYDVKM. V was clipped by 6 bases and J by 0 bases, with 11 bases between them. The CDR3 is 14 residues long. The CDR3 here is CASSPSDANYGYTF. The CDR3 nucleotides read TGTGCCAGCAGCCCCTCGGACGCTAACTATGGCTACACCTTC.

V and J are TRBV9 and TRBJ1-1; D perhaps matches TRBD1 (5 bases). Trimming took 4 bases from V and 4 from J, leaving 14 bases between them. In germline, CDR1 is SGDLS, CDR2 YYNGEE. The CDR3 has 14 amino acids. This chain's CDR3 is CASSPGALGTEAFF. CDR3 DNA: TGTGCCAGCAGCCCTGGGGCCCTAGGCACTGAAGCTTTCTTT.

This clone showed up just a few times. The rearrangement links TRBV6-2 or TRBV6-3 to TRBJ2-7; 9 nucleotides align to TRBD1. The V segment lost 2 bases and the J segment 5 bases; nucleotides outside the gene matches: 4. Looked up from germline, CDR1 is MNHEY and CDR2 is SVGEGT. The length of the CDR3 is 14 residues. The CDR3, as DNA: TGTGCCAGCAGTTACCCGGGACAGGGAAACGAGCAGTACTTC. It codes for CASSYPGQGNEQYF.

This chain connects TRBV5-4 to TRBJ2-5; 7 bases match TRBD1. J was trimmed by 4 bases and V by 9 bases; bases with no gene match: 9. Germline CDR1 and CDR2: SGHNT and YYREEE (reference sequence). The CDR3 spans 13 residues. In DNA, the CDR3 is TGTGCCACCGAAGAACAGGGGAGAGAGACCCAGTACTTC. Encoded protein: CATEEQGRETQYF.

This chain connects TRBV20-1 to TRBJ2-3, with D perhaps matching TRBD1 or TRBD2 (5 bases each). Germline V gene data show CDR1 as DFQATT and CDR2 as SNEGSKA (reference sequence). Trimming shortened V by 3 bases and J by 1 base, and 11 bases separated the two germline ends. This CDR3 is 14 amino acids long. The CDR3 here is CSASVSGRTDTQYF. The CDR3 nucleotides read TGCAGTGCTAGTGTGTCGGGACGCACAGATACGCAGTATTTT.

The chain combines TRBV7-3 with TRBJ2-1, with D possibly matching TRBD2 (6 bases). CDR1 SGHTA and CDR2 FQGTGA come from the germline V gene. The CDR3 length is 16 residues. V was pared by 2 bases and J by 6 bases, with 17 bases between. CDR3 sequence: CASSLWPGLSGNEQFF. The DNA of the CDR3 is TGTGCCAGCAGCTTATGGCCGGGACTCTCTGGCAATGAGCAGTTCTTC.

The chain joins TRBV6-6 to TRBJ1-5; TRBD1 aligns across 12 bases. This CDR3 comprises 16 residues. Germline CDR1 is MNHNY and CDR2 is SVGAGI (reference sequence). V lost 6 bases to trimming and J lost 6 bases; unmatched junction nucleotides: 9. CDR3 loop: CASRSGTGGKLQPQHF. In nucleotides, the CDR3 is TGTGCCAGCAGATCCGGGACAGGGGGCAAGCTTCAGCCCCAGCATTTT.

V usage is TRBV18 and J usage is TRBJ1-1; 7 bases are a match to TRBD1. Per the germline V gene, CDR1 is KGHSH and CDR2 is LQKENI. The CDR3 length is 14 residues. V lost 6 bases, J lost 2 bases, and 6 bases stayed unmatched. As DNA, the CDR3 is TGTGCCAGCTCCCAGGGGGGCATAAACACTGAAGCTTTCTTT. This encodes CASSQGGINTEAFF.

The chain has TRBV2 and TRBJ1-1; D is unclear. Germline lookup yields CDR1 SNHLY and CDR2 FYNNEI. The V end lost 6 bases, the J end lost 3 bases, and 5 bases lay between the germline ends. This CDR3 comprises 11 residues. The CDR3 reads CASSYYTEAFF. CDR3 sequence (DNA): TGTGCCAGCAGCTATTACACTGAAGCTTTCTTT.

The chain has TRBV6-1 and TRBJ1-2; no clear D. The CDR3 is made up of 14 amino acids. From germline, CDR1 is MNHNS and CDR2 SASEGT. Trimming cost V 0 bases and J 3 bases, with 8 bases left between them. The CDR3 loop reads CASSEARLYYGYTF. As DNA, the CDR3 is TGTGCCAGCAGTGAAGCTCGGCTTTACTATGGCTACACCTTC.

The CDR3 DNA sequence: TGTGCCAGCACCCCGAACTTAGGCAGGACCTACGAGCAGTACTTC. Translated, it gives CASTPNLGRTYEQYF. The V and J genes are TRBV2 and TRBJ2-7; D not resolved. This CDR3 is built from 15 residues. Germline CDR1 is SNHLY and CDR2 is FYNNEI. Between the trimmed V and J ends, which lost 7 bases and 2 bases, there was a span of 18 bases.

The chain combines TRBV27 with TRBJ1-2, with a weak D call TRBD1 (5 bases). The CDR3 loop spans 14 amino acids. Germline V CDR1 and CDR2: MNHEY, SMNVEV (reference sequence). V was clipped by 1 base and J by 6 bases, with 12 bases between them. CDR3 residues: CASSLFGQGHGYTF. The CDR3 region has the DNA TGTGCCAGCAGTTTATTTGGGCAGGGCCATGGCTACACCTTC.